This record covers a single T cell receptor beta chain. Its antigen is still unknown. The assay was immunoSEQ multiplex PCR, and TCRdb's table has in-frame clones only and misses some. Of some 74,000 clones in the sample, around 93% are singletons; the top ten hold 0.8% to 1.2%. This specimen belongs to a study of OX40 agonist ivuxolimab in advanced cancers. Study conclusions and caveats: Averaged across samples, CD8+ T cells carried more expanded clones than CD4+ did.

The CDR3 extends over 16 amino acids. The V gene's germline CDR1 is SNHLY and CDR2 FYNNEI. Trimming took off 1 base at V and 0 bases at J, with 11 bases between the two ends. The rearrangement uses TRBV2 and TRBJ2-3; D gene ambiguous. This receptor was taken from an adult with an advanced solid tumor such as melanoma, head and neck, liver or kidney cancer. The sample in question was CD4+ or CD8+ T cells sorted from blood, obtained in a trial of the OX40 agonist ivuxolimab. CDR3 in DNA: TGTGCCAGCAGTGAAGGAGGTACCCTTAGCACAGATACGCAGTATTTT. It yields the protein CASSEGGTLSTDTQYF.